This is a list of T cell receptor beta chains from one sample in a study of T cells after somatic rescue of genetic block. Assay: immunoSEQ multiplex PCR; the TCRdb copy retains only in-frame clones and omits some. The table lists around 14,000 clones, approximately 71% of them singletons. Material: peripheral blood mononuclear cells (PBMCs). The receptors were sampled from a man aged 18 to 30. Both conserved end residues are part of each CDR3. A D gene is named only where the DNA matches it firmly. The size entry is marked missing in some rows and otherwise reads once, few, many or a size class.

cdr3_aa,cdr3_nt,d_call,v_call,j_call,clone_size
CASSYGGGTDTQYF,TGTGCCAGCAGTTACGGCGGGGGCACAGATACGCAGTATTTT,.,TRBV6-6,TRBJ2-3,few
CASSFSGPKTLWAEAFF,TGTGCCAGCAGTTTTTCCGGTCCTAAGACGCTTTGGGCTGAAGCTTTCTTT,.,TRBV28,TRBJ1-1,few
CASSRSTGLYEQYF,TGTGCCAGCAGCCGTTCGACAGGGCTCTACGAGCAGTACTTC,TRBD1,TRBV11-2,TRBJ2-7,once
CASSWGHSSNQPQHF,TGTGCCAGCAGCTGGGGACATTCGAGCAATCAGCCCCAGCATTTT,.,TRBV7-6,TRBJ1-5,.
CASSDFRGRNYGYTF,TGTGCCAGCAGTGACTTCAGGGGGAGGAACTATGGCTACACCTTC,TRBD1,TRBV6-1,TRBJ1-2,few
CATSINRGAYEQYF,TGTGCCACCAGCATAAACAGGGGGGCCTACGAGCAGTACTTC,TRBD1,TRBV15,TRBJ2-7,few
CASSSGTVMNTEAFF,TGTGCCAGCAGTTCCGGGACAGTCATGAACACTGAAGCTTTCTTT,TRBD1,TRBV28,TRBJ1-1,.
CASSAGQGGELFF,TGCGCCAGCAGCGCAGGACAGGGTGGGGAGCTGTTTTTT,TRBD1,TRBV5-1,TRBJ2-2,.
CASSWGYRVDGYTF,TGTGCCAGCAGTTGGGGGTACAGGGTGGATGGCTACACCTTC,.,TRBV28,TRBJ1-2,few
CASSYSNGRAYNEQFF,TGTGCCAGCAGTTACTCGAACGGGAGGGCCTACAATGAGCAGTTCTTC,TRBD2,TRBV6-5,TRBJ2-1,.
CASSVGTYYGYTF,TGTGCCAGCAGCGTAGGCACCTACTATGGCTACACCTTC,.,TRBV9,TRBJ1-2,.
CASSLARRYEQYF,TGTGCCAGCAGCTTGGCCCGCAGGTACGAGCAGTACTTC,.,TRBV5-5,TRBJ2-7,.
CASSSLAGGYNEQFF,TGCGCCAGCAGCTCCCTAGCGGGGGGGTACAATGAGCAGTTCTTC,TRBD2,TRBV5-1,TRBJ2-1,.
CASSLGGRDSSYEQYF,TGTGCCAGCAGCTTAGGGGGAAGGGACAGCTCCTACGAGCAGTACTTC,TRBD1,TRBV11-3,TRBJ2-7,.
CASSLPRTFNYGYTF,TGTGCCAGCAGTTTACCTCGAACTTTTAACTATGGCTACACCTTC,.,TRBV27,TRBJ1-2,few
CASSLWDTGVSGNTIYF,TGTGCCAGCAGTTTATGGGATACAGGGGTTTCGGGAAACACCATATATTTT,TRBD1,TRBV28,TRBJ1-3,.
CASSLTGHYNSPLHF,TGCGCCAGCAGCTTAACGGGACACTATAATTCACCCCTCCACTTT,.,TRBV5-1,TRBJ1-6,once
CASSVFGTSGRAKNIQYF,TGTGCCAGCAGTGTTTTCGGGACTAGCGGGAGAGCCAAAAACATTCAGTACTTC,TRBD2,TRBV27,TRBJ2-4,.
CASSLGGGTSGVKTQYF,TGTGCCAGCAGCTTAGGGGGCGGGACTAGCGGGGTTAAGACCCAGTACTTC,TRBD2,TRBV7-6,TRBJ2-5,.
CATGEQYF,TGCGCCACAGGCGAGCAGTACTTC,.,TRBV5-1,TRBJ2-7,.
CASSPSPGQGPYGYTF,TGTGCCAGCAGCCCTTCCCCGGGACAGGGCCCTTATGGCTACACCTTC,TRBD1,TRBV28,TRBJ1-2,.
CASSLLTGTGKIDGYTF,TGTGCCAGCAGCTTGTTAACCGGGACAGGGAAAATAGATGGCTACACCTTC,TRBD1,TRBV5-5,TRBJ1-2,.
CASSTDWDRGAKNIQYF,TGTGCCAGCAGCACCGACTGGGACAGGGGAGCCAAAAACATTCAGTACTTC,TRBD1,TRBV28,TRBJ2-4,once
CASSVRGSSYNEQFF,TGTGCCAGCAGCGTAAGGGGCAGCTCCTACAATGAGCAGTTCTTC,.,TRBV9,TRBJ2-1,once
CASSLIGDPYEQYF,TGTGCCAGCAGTTTAATAGGGGATCCCTACGAGCAGTACTTC,.,TRBV28,TRBJ2-7,.
CASSRREQSTDTQYF,TGTGCCAGCTCGCGCCGGGAACAGAGCACAGATACGCAGTATTTT,.,TRBV18,TRBJ2-3,.
CASSPRTGITAYNEQFF,TGTGCCAGCTCACCCCGAACCGGGATTACGGCATACAATGAGCAGTTCTTC,.,TRBV18,TRBJ2-1,few
CAISEPPDRGQETQYF,TGTGCCATCAGTGAGCCGCCGGACAGGGGGCAAGAGACCCAGTACTTC,TRBD1,TRBV10-3,TRBJ2-5,few
CASSEGSSYNEQFF,TGCGCCAGCAGCGAGGGCAGCTCCTACAATGAGCAGTTCTTC,.,TRBV5-1,TRBJ2-1,.
CASSPGRGGELFF,TGTGCCAGCAGCCCCGGGCGGGGCGGGGAGCTGTTTTTT,.,TRBV6-6,TRBJ2-2,few
CASSLQGYTEAFF,TGTGCCAGCAGCTTACAGGGGTACACTGAAGCTTTCTTT,.,TRBV7-3,TRBJ1-1,.
CASSLLWETQYF,TGTGCCAGCAGTTTATTATGGGAGACCCAGTACTTC,.,TRBV28,TRBJ2-5,.
CASSARGTGNNEQFF,TGTGCCAGCAGCGCCCGCGGGACAGGGAACAATGAGCAGTTCTTC,TRBD1,TRBV11-3,TRBJ2-1,.
CATSRSGTGGHEQFF,TGTGCCACCAGCAGGTCCGGGACAGGGGGCCATGAGCAGTTCTTC,TRBD1,TRBV15,TRBJ2-1,.
CASSQDPLGRGETQYF,TGCGCCAGCAGCCAAGATCCCCTCGGCAGGGGGGAGACCCAGTACTTC,TRBD1,TRBV4-1,TRBJ2-5,.
CASSEPGQLSYEQYF,TGTGCCAGCTCAGAACCGGGACAGCTCTCCTACGAGCAGTACTTC,TRBD1,TRBV18,TRBJ2-7,many
CASSYRARANEKLFF,TGTGCCAGCAGTTACAGGGCCAGGGCTAATGAAAAACTGTTTTTT,.,TRBV6-5,TRBJ1-4,.
CASSGTAFYNSPLHF,TGTGCCAGCAGTGGGACAGCCTTCTATAATTCACCCCTCCACTTT,.,TRBV6-1,TRBJ1-6,.
CATLLRGGKAEAFF,TGTGCCACCCTCCTACGAGGGGGCAAAGCTGAAGCTTTCTTT,TRBD1,TRBV6-6,TRBJ1-1,medium-sized
CASSLAGVLPQHF,TGTGCCAGCAGTTTGGCAGGGGTGTTGCCCCAGCATTTT,.,TRBV2,TRBJ1-5,.
CASSPAPDFEKLFF,TGTGCCAGCAGCCCCGCCCCAGATTTTGAAAAACTGTTTTTT,.,TRBV11-2,TRBJ1-4,.
CASSFQGADTQYF,TGTGCCAGCAGCTTCCAGGGGGCAGATACGCAGTATTTT,TRBD1,TRBV7-3,TRBJ2-3,few
CASSDTRLAGGANVLTF,TGTGCCAGCAGTGACACTCGACTAGCTGGCGGGGCCAACGTCCTGACTTTC,TRBD2,TRBV2,TRBJ2-6,.
CASSFAGGNEKLFF,TGCGCCAGCAGCTTTGCAGGCGGTAATGAAAAACTGTTTTTT,.,TRBV5-1,TRBJ1-4,.
CASSSQWGHRTDTQYF,TGCGCCAGCAGCAGTCAATGGGGGCACCGCACAGATACGCAGTATTTT,.,TRBV5-1,TRBJ2-3,.